The 20 T cell receptor beta chains reported below all come from one sample, sequenced in a study of blood T cell repertoires in COVID-19. Clones were read by immunoSEQ multiplex PCR, and TCRdb kept only the in-frame ones, dropping some. This sample yields about 33,000 clones, of which about 90% are seen a single time; around 5.8% belongs to the top ten. The specimen sequenced was peripheral blood. The receptors were sampled from a human donor in a cohort sampled during active COVID-19.

The chain carries TRBV3-1 (or the pseudogene TRBV3-2) and TRBJ1-6; possible D gene TRBD1, 5 bases. Germline V gene sequence: CDR1 LGHDT, CDR2 YNNKEL (reference sequence). The CDR3 has 18 amino acids. The V end lost 0 bases, the J end lost 10 bases, and 22 bases lay between the germline ends. This CDR3 reads CASSQERSHSSRVSPLHF. In DNA form, the CDR3 reads TGTGCCAGCAGCCAAGAAAGGTCGCACTCTTCCAGGGTGTCACCCCTCCACTTT.

This sequence joins TRBV5-1 and TRBJ2-2; D is unresolved. Trimming stripped 1 base from V and 3 bases from J, with 4 bases between. Germline CDR1 is SGHRS and CDR2 is YFSETQ. The CDR3 spans 13 residues. The CDR3 DNA is TGCGCCAGCAGCTTGTCAGACACCGGGGAGCTGTTTTTT. Translation gives CASSLSDTGELFF.

This clone was counted a single time. The gene calls are TRBV19 and TRBJ2-1, with 7 bases matching TRBD2. Germline V gene data show CDR1 as LNHDA and CDR2 as SQIVND (reference sequence). The V gene end was trimmed by 6 bases and the J gene end by 9 bases; junction bases not matched to a gene: 14. This CDR3 spans 15 amino acids. Here the CDR3 DNA reads TGTGCCAGTAGGACCGATCTAGCGGCGGAGAGTGAGCAGTTCTTC. Translated: CASRTDLAAESEQFF.

This clone was observed once. The V call is TRBV5-1, the J call TRBJ2-7, with a weak D call TRBD2 (5 bases). The CDR3 length is 13 residues. V was cut by 0 bases and J by 4 bases, with 8 bases left in between. From germline, CDR1 is SGHRS and CDR2 YFSETQ. DNA of the CDR3: TGCGCCAGCAGCTTGGCTGCGGGTTACGAGCAGTACTTC. It is translated as CASSLAAGYEQYF.

In DNA, the CDR3 is TGTGCCAGCAGTTTGATTCGAGGTCCAGGGGTTGAGCAGTTCTTC. Protein product: CASSLIRGPGVEQFF. V usage is TRBV6-2 or TRBV6-3 and J usage is TRBJ2-1, with a possible D match to TRBD1 (6 bases). The germline V gene encodes CDR1 MNHEY and CDR2 SVGEGT. The V end was cut by 4 bases, the J end by 9 bases, with 19 bases between. The CDR3 contains 15 residues.

This chain links TRBV9 with TRBJ1-4; 12 bases are a match to TRBD1. CDR3 length equals 14 residues. V lost 3 bases, J lost 7 bases, and 1 base stayed unmatched. The germline gives CDR1 SGDLS, CDR2 YYNGEE. The CDR3 DNA is TGTGCCAGCAGCGAGGGACAGGGGGCTGAAAAACTGTTTTTT. Translated, it gives CASSEGQGAEKLFF.

This clone has just one count. The CDR3 sequence is CASPPGQGNEKLFF. The CDR3 DNA follows: TGCGCCAGCCCCCCGGGACAGGGGAATGAAAAACTGTTTTTT. J is TRBJ1-4 and V is TRBV5-1; 10 bases map to TRBD1. Germline values: CDR1 SGHRS, CDR2 YFSETQ. CDR3 size: 14 residues. Unmatched junction bases numbered 5, after V lost 7 bases and J lost 5 bases.

The sample holds one count of this clone. The rearrangement uses TRBV2 and TRBJ2-1, with a weak D call TRBD2 (5 bases). This CDR3 is built from 14 residues. The germline CDR1 and CDR2 sequences are SNHLY and FYNNEI. The V end was cut by 8 bases, the J end by 1 base, with 12 bases between. The CDR3 sequence is CASEGSPSYNEQFF. The CDR3 bases are TGTGCCAGCGAGGGATCCCCTTCCTACAATGAGCAGTTCTTC.

V and J are TRBV5-8 and TRBJ2-1; the D gene is possibly TRBD2 (6 bases). CDR1 and CDR2 (germline): SGHTS, YDEGEE. With 4 bases removed from V and 3 bases from J, the gap between germline ends came to 17 bases. The CDR3 runs to 16 residues. The chain's CDR3 is CASSLTRISNYNEQFF. The CDR3 coding sequence is TGTGCCAGCAGCCTGACTAGAATAAGTAACTACAATGAGCAGTTCTTC.

The chain carries TRBV11-2 and TRBJ1-2; no clear D gene. The V end lost 2 bases, the J end lost 4 bases, and 14 bases lay between the germline ends. Germline-derived CDR1 and CDR2 are SGHAT and FQNNGV. The CDR3 contains 15 residues. Here the CDR3 DNA reads TGTGCCAGCAGCTTACTGGAGGGTTCACTCTATGGCTACACCTTC. Protein product: CASSLLEGSLYGYTF.

This chain links TRBV19 with TRBJ2-7; D is possibly TRBD2 (5 bases). Between the trimmed V and J ends, which lost 10 bases and 1 base, there was a span of 8 bases. CDR3 size: 11 residues. The V gene's germline CDR1 is LNHDA and CDR2 SQIVND (reference sequence). CDR3 in DNA: TGTGCCACCGGGGATTCCTACGAGCAGTACTTC. It is translated as CATGDSYEQYF.

The rearrangement links TRBV5-4 to TRBJ2-3, with TRBD2 matching over 7 bases. This CDR3 contains 16 residues. Germline V gives CDR1 SGHNT, CDR2 YYREEE (reference sequence). Losses at the gene ends were 2 bases for V and 2 bases for J; bases not matched to a gene: 8. The CDR3 bases are TGTGCCAGCAGCTTTTCTAGCGGCCCACTCACAGATACGCAGTATTTT. Its protein product is CASSFSSGPLTDTQYF.

J is TRBJ2-7 and V is TRBV28, with 9 bases aligning to TRBD1. CDR1 MDHEN and CDR2 SYDVKM come from the germline V gene. The CDR3 is 12 residues long. The ends lost 8 bases at V and 7 bases at J; junction bases unmatched: 6. CDR3 sequence: CASGTGFREQYF. The CDR3 region has the DNA TGTGCCAGCGGGACAGGGTTCCGTGAGCAGTACTTC.

This chain connects TRBV7-8 to TRBJ1-2; 12 positions match TRBD1. The CDR3 sequence is 16 residues long. CDR1 SGHVS and CDR2 FQNEAQ come from the germline V gene. The J segment lost 4 bases and the V segment lost 1 base, leaving 4 bases of the junction unmatched. The CDR3 DNA follows: TGTGCCAGCAGCTTAGATGGGACAGGGGGCGGCTATGGCTACACCTTC. Its translation: CASSLDGTGGGYGYTF.

The chain couples TRBV6-5 to TRBJ1-2; D might be TRBD1 (5 bases). CDR3 length: 14 amino acids. Germline loops: CDR1 MNHEY, CDR2 SVGAGI. With 6 bases removed from V and 5 bases from J, the gap between germline ends came to 16 bases. The CDR3 coding sequence is TGTGCCAGCAGCCCAGGGACTCAAAAATATGGCTACACCTTC. Translating it yields CASSPGTQKYGYTF.

The rearrangement joins TRBV2 to TRBJ2-1; D call uncertain. V was trimmed by 6 bases and J by 4 bases, leaving 13 bases between them. This CDR3 comprises 14 residues. Per germline, CDR1 SNHLY and CDR2 FYNNEI. CDR3 DNA: TGTGCCAGCAGCGCCCGAAATGCGTACAATGAGCAGTTCTTC. Its protein product is CASSARNAYNEQFF.

The rearrangement uses TRBV2 and TRBJ1-5; the D gene is possibly TRBD1 (5 bases). The CDR3 is made up of 16 amino acids. Germline loops: CDR1 SNHLY, CDR2 FYNNEI. V was trimmed by 4 bases and J by 2 bases, leaving 15 bases between them. CDR3 in amino acids: CASSAGTPGGNQPQHF. The CDR3, as DNA: TGTGCCAGCAGTGCAGGGACGCCGGGGGGCAATCAGCCCCAGCATTTT.

In nucleotides, the CDR3 is TGTGCCAGCAGCCAAGGACAGGGGGGGACCGGGGAGCTGTTTTTT. As protein: CASSQGQGGTGELFF. The chain combines TRBV14 with TRBJ2-2; 9 bases map to TRBD1. The germline CDR1 and CDR2 sequences are SGHDN and FVKESK. The trim removed 1 base at V and 5 bases at J, leaving 2 bases unmatched. The CDR3 length is 15 residues. The variable domain in full, completed from reference TRBV14 and TRBJ2-2, reads EAGVTQFPSHSVIEKGQTVTLRCDPISGHDNLYWYRRVMGKEIKFLLHFVKESKQDESGMPNNRFLAERTGGTYSTLKVQPAELEDSGVYFCASSQGQGGTGELFFGEGSRLTVL.

This chain uses TRBV19 with TRBJ2-7; D perhaps matches TRBD2 (6 bases). Germline CDR1 is LNHDA and CDR2 is SQIVND (reference sequence). This CDR3 comprises 12 residues. V lost 10 bases and J 4 bases, leaving 14 bases between the germline ends. The CDR3 loop is CATAGGIYEQYF. Here the CDR3 DNA reads TGTGCCACCGCTGGGGGGATTTACGAGCAGTACTTC.

The sample holds one count of this clone. At one boundary the junction diverges from the germline segment, which might be a read error. The V call is TRBV7-2, the J call TRBJ2-4, with a weak D call TRBD1 (5 bases). Germline V gene data show CDR1 as SGHTA and CDR2 as FQGNSA. This CDR3 contains 15 residues. Here the CDR3 reads CASSPLGQGKDIQYF. CDR3 DNA: TGTGCCAGCAGCCCCCTTGGGCAGGGCAAAGACATTCAGTACTTC.